Described below is a single T cell receptor beta chain sequence and its context. The data belong to a study of technical replicates of blood from a few donors. TCRdb keeps only in-frame clones here, not all; method: immunoSEQ multiplex PCR. This table has 87,000 or so clones, roughly 94% appearing once. Germline trimming cut 5 bases from V and 2 bases from J; bases unmatched to any gene: 9. The CDR3 sequence is 16 residues long. Germline V CDR1 and CDR2: SEHNR, FQNEAQ (reference sequence). The V gene is TRBV7-9, the J gene TRBJ2-5; TRBD1 agrees at 9 bases. The sample was T cells isolated from PBMCs. The origin of this receptor is a human donor in good health. This chain's CDR3 is CASSPVGGQGQETQYF. For the CDR3, the DNA is TGTGCCAGCAGCCCCGTGGGGGGACAGGGACAAGAGACCCAGTACTTC.